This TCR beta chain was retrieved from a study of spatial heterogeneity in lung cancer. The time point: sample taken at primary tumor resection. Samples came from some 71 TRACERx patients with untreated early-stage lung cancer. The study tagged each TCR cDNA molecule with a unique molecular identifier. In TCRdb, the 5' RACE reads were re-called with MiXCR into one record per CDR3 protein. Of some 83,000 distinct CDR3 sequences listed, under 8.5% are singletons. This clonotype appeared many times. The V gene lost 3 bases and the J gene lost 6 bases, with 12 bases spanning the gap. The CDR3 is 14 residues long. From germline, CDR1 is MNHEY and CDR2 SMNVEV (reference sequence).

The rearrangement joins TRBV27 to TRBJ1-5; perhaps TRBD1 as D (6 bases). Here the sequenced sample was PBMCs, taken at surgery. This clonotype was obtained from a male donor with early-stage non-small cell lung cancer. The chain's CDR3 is CASSLLGASQPQHF. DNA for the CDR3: TGTGCCAGCAGTTTGTTGGGGGCTAGTCAGCCCCAGCATTTT.